This T cell receptor (beta chain) is from a study of blood T cells in healthy people across ages. In its sample, this clonotype was seen a few times. From germline, CDR1 is SGHVS and CDR2 FQNEAQ. Trimming pared 4 bases from V and 6 bases from J, leaving 7 bases between. The CDR3 length is 11 residues. Through a sample-barcoded 5' primer and a J-beta primer mix, a second PCR was run for roughly 7 to 11 cycles. MiXCR, applied by TCRdb to the 5' RACE reads, yields one record per CDR3 protein. The top ten hold under 9% of the sample, which has hundreds of thousands of distinct CDR3 sequences, more than 20% seen once. A further study also used this sample, focusing on T cells of mothers and their children. That study reports: The authors used all extracted RNA for cDNA synthesis, at about 1.6 ug per 15 ul. An overlap that was slightly higher, though non-significant, was seen in related mother-child pairs versus unrelated pairs.

The V call is TRBV7-8, the J call TRBJ2-7; no clear D gene. The source of this sequence is a boy younger than 18 in good health. The sequenced sample consisted of blood. CDR3 coding DNA: TGTGCCAGCAGCTCGGTGAGCGAGCAGTACTTC. Translating gives CASSSVSEQYF.